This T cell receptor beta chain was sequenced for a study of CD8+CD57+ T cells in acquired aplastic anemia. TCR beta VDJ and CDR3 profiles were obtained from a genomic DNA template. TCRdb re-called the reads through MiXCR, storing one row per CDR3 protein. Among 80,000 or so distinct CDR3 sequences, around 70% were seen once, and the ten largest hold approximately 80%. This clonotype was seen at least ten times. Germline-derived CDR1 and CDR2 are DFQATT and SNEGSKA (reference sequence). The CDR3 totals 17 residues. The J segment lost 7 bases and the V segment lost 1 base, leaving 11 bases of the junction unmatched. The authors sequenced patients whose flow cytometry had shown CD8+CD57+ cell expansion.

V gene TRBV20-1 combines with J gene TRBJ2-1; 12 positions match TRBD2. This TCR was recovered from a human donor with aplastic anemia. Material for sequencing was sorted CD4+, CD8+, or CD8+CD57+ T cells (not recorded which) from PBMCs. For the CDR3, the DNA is TGCAGTGCTAGAGGGCTAGCGGGGGGGGCGTTCAGGAATGAGCAGTTCTTC. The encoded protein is CSARGLAGGAFRNEQFF.